The entry below describes one TCR beta chain. Antigen unknown. Described time point: week 23, last vaccination. Each vaccine dose was 300 ug of mutant IDH1 20-mer peptide, with topical imiquimod. New WHO grade 3 or 4 astrocytomas that were IDH1-mutant and ATRX-lost had been found in donors. This entry comes from a study of a mutant IDH1 vaccine in newly diagnosed glioma. Study-level background: Vaccinations were initiated 4-6 weeks following radiotherapy alone, or were given together with temozolomide cycles. Males made up approximately 62% and females about 40% of treated patients, whose mean age was roughly 40 years. It was radiotherapy, temozolomide, or both that patients received previously, with most receiving both.

The CDR3 length is 13 residues. Trimming pared 5 bases from V and 12 bases from J, leaving 20 bases between. Germline V gives CDR1 SGHAT, CDR2 FQNNGV. Data came from immunoSEQ multiplex PCR; TCRdb stores just in-frame clones and leaves some out. The sample lists approximately 41,000 clones; roughly 79% were seen once. The specimen comprised PBMCs, sampled from a glioma patient whose treatment included an IDH1 peptide vaccine. This clonotype was sampled from a man aged 40-55 years with glioma. V gene TRBV11-2 combines with J gene TRBJ2-7, with TRBD2 as a possible D gene (6 bases). The CDR3 nucleotides read TGTGCCAGCAGCCCATCTTTAGCGGACAACGGGTACTTC. Protein sequence: CASSPSLADNGYF.